The 27 T cell receptor beta chains below come from one sample, sequenced in a study of blood T cells in healthy people across ages. It was with a sample-barcoded 5' primer and a J-beta primer mix that a second PCR of about 6 to 12 cycles was run. Each CDR3 protein gets one entry after TCRdb re-called the 5' RACE reads with MiXCR. The data hold 1.5 million to 2 million distinct CDR3 sequences, with 30% to 40% observed a single time. The sample taken for sequencing was blood. These TCRs come from a human donor in good health.

This clonotype was counted between two and nine times. The chain employs TRBV2 and TRBJ2-1; D is ambiguous. Germline V CDR1 and CDR2: SNHLY, FYNNEI. Trimming took 9 bases from V and 6 from J, leaving 9 bases between them. There are 11 residues in the CDR3. CDR3 sequence (DNA): TGTGCCAGTCGACCGGGCAATGAGCAGTTCTTC. The encoded protein is CASRPGNEQFF.

This clonotype turned up a few times. The chain carries TRBV7-8 and TRBJ2-1; D uncertain. There are 15 residues in the CDR3. The germline gives CDR1 SGHVS, CDR2 FQNEAQ. Trimming removed 1 base from V and 12 bases from J, with 19 bases in between. As DNA, the CDR3 is TGTGCCAGCAGCTTAGGTTCTGGTACTTCTTCATGGCAGTTCTTC. Protein: CASSLGSGTSSWQFF.

To note about this clonotype: Relative to the germline gene, one junction end is altered; a read error may explain this. The chain combines TRBV13 with TRBJ2-3; TRBD2 might be the D (8 bases). This CDR3 comprises 16 residues. The germline gives CDR1 PRHDT, CDR2 FYEKMQ (reference sequence). The CDR3: CASSSGGTRGTDAQYF. In DNA form, the CDR3 reads TGTGCCAGCAGCTCCGGTGGGACTAGGGGGACAGATGCGCAGTATTTT.

This sequence joins TRBV4-3 and TRBJ1-6; D unclear. Germline assignment: CDR1 LGHNA and CDR2 YSLEER. The CDR3 sequence is 13 residues long. The ends were cut back, 2 bases at V and 7 bases at J, with 6 bases in the middle. CDR3 protein: CASSQLPNSPLHF. The CDR3 region has the DNA TGCGCCAGCAGCCAATTACCGAATTCACCCCTCCACTTT.

The chain carries TRBV27 and TRBJ1-5; tentatively, D is TRBD1 (5 bases). V was cut by 3 bases and J by 5 bases, with 14 bases left in between. There are 15 residues in the CDR3. CDR1 and CDR2 (germline): MNHEY, SMNVEV (reference sequence). The CDR3 region is CASSFWGERDQPQHF. CDR3 nucleotide sequence: TGTGCCAGCAGTTTTTGGGGGGAAAGGGATCAGCCCCAGCATTTT.

This clonotype turned up a few times. This chain joins TRBV7-7 and TRBJ2-5; TRBD2 might be the D (6 bases). The CDR3 extends over 13 amino acids. Germline assignment: CDR1 SSHAT and CDR2 FNYEAQ (reference sequence). Here the CDR3 DNA reads TGTGCTAGCGGCTTTGATAGCATGGAGACCCAGTACTTC. It codes for CASGFDSMETQYF.

This clonotype has more than one count but fewer than ten. The chain carries TRBV2 and TRBJ2-5; D is possibly TRBD2 (6 bases). Germline values: CDR1 SNHLY, CDR2 FYNNEI. The CDR3 extends over 15 amino acids. V was trimmed by 5 bases and J by 2 bases, leaving 15 bases between them. The CDR3 DNA sequence: TGTGCCAGCAGTTCGCAGGGCGGGGATCAAGAGACCCAGTACTTC. Protein product: CASSSQGGDQETQYF.

This clonotype turned up a few times. The V and J genes are TRBV20-1 and TRBJ2-6; D is undetermined. CDR3 length: 15 residues. V was shortened by 5 bases and J by 0 bases, with 11 bases between the two germline ends. CDR1 and CDR2 (germline): DFQATT, SNEGSKA (reference sequence). For the CDR3, the DNA is TGCAGTGCTCCTGGACGGCACTCTGGGGCCAACGTCCTGACTTTC. Protein: CSAPGRHSGANVLTF.

This clonotype was seen ten or more times. This chain joins TRBV12-3 or TRBV12-4 and TRBJ2-7; D unresolved. The CDR3 spans 16 residues. Trimming pared 5 bases from V and 3 bases from J, leaving 20 bases between. Here the CDR3 reads CASSPVTLVLFYEQYF. CDR3 bases: TGTGCCAGCAGTCCCGTGACCCTCGTTCTTTTCTACGAGCAGTACTTC.

About this clonotype itself: The junction does not match germline at one end; this may be a read error. V and J are TRBV7-9 and TRBJ2-7; D remains ambiguous. Matching the DNA end better, TRBJ2-5 makes the J call doubtful. The CDR3 totals 15 residues. Per the germline V gene, CDR1 is SEHNR and CDR2 is FQNEAQ (reference sequence). The CDR3 DNA reads as TGCGCCAGCAGCTTAGAAGTGCCAGTCCAGGAGACCCAGTACTTC. This translates into CASSLEVPVQETQYF.

The chain is built from TRBV15 and TRBJ2-6, with 7 bases fitting TRBD2. The CDR3 totals 16 residues. Trimming removed 0 bases from V and 2 bases from J; junction bases left unmatched: 1. The germline CDR1 and CDR2 sequences are LNHNV and YYDKDF (reference sequence). CDR3 amino acids: CATSRDRGAGANVLTF. CDR3 DNA sequence: TGTGCCACCAGCAGAGATCGGGGGGCTGGGGCCAACGTCCTGACTTTC.

With regard to this clonotype: The junction and the germline gene differ at one end; a read error may be behind it. The J gene is TRBJ1-5, the V gene TRBV10-3; no clear D gene. This CDR3 region has 13 residues. Germline V CDR1 and CDR2: ENHRY, SYGVKD. CDR3 protein: CAVSSNSNQPQHF. In DNA, the CDR3 is TGTGCCGTCAGTTCTAATAGCAATCAGCCCCAGCATTTT.

The chain recombines TRBV6-1 with TRBJ2-1; possible D gene TRBD1, 5 bases. The CDR3 has 14 residues. V gave up 6 bases and J gave up 10 bases, with 19 bases separating them. The germline CDR1 and CDR2 sequences are MNHNS and SASEGT. The CDR3 DNA reads as TGTGCCAGCAGCCTCGAGGACGGACACTACGAGCAGTTCTTC. Residues: CASSLEDGHYEQFF.

This rearrangement joins TRBV20-1 to TRBJ2-3, with 9 bases aligning to TRBD2. CDR1 is DFQATT and CDR2 is SNEGSKA in the germline V gene (reference sequence). Losses at the gene ends were 1 base for V and 0 bases for J; bases not matched to a gene: 2. The CDR3 runs 15 residues. The CDR3 spells CSARATSGSTDTQYF. CDR3 nucleotides: TGCAGTGCTAGAGCGACTAGCGGAAGCACAGATACGCAGTATTTT.

This clonotype has a handful of counts. This chain connects TRBV3-1 to TRBJ2-7, with D perhaps matching TRBD1 (6 bases). This CDR3 has 15 residues. Trimming took off 2 bases at V and 3 bases at J, with 14 bases between the two ends. Germline-derived CDR1 and CDR2 are LGHDT and YNNKEL (reference sequence). CDR3 nucleotide sequence: TGTGCCAGCAGCCAACTCCGGGACATCTACTACGAGCAGTACTTC. This encodes CASSQLRDIYYEQYF.

The chain links TRBV4-1 to TRBJ1-2; 7 nucleotides line up with TRBD1. The CDR3 runs to 15 residues. Germline CDR1 is MGHRA and CDR2 is YSYEKL. With V trimmed by 0 bases and J by 7 bases, 8 bases remained unmatched. This chain's CDR3 is CASSQELQAGGGYTF. The CDR3 DNA reads TGCGCCAGCAGCCAAGAATTACAGGCAGGGGGTGGCTACACCTTC.

This chain links TRBV5-6 with TRBJ1-1, with a possible D match to TRBD1 (5 bases). Germline V gives CDR1 SGHDT, CDR2 YYEEEE. The CDR3 consists of 16 residues. Trimming took off 6 bases at V and 1 base at J, with 19 bases between the two ends. Here the CDR3 reads CASTSIGGFENTEAFF. The CDR3 nucleotides read TGTGCCAGCACCTCCATCGGGGGGTTTGAGAACACTGAAGCTTTCTTT.

This clonotype was found a few times. The rearrangement joins TRBV29-1 to TRBJ2-7; D uncertain. This CDR3 is 14 amino acids long. Germline lookup yields CDR1 SQVTM and CDR2 ANQGSEA. V lost 4 bases, J lost 1 base, and 14 bases lay in between. The CDR3 nucleotides read TGCAGCGTTGTTAGCTCCTACCCATCCTACGAGCAGTACTTC. Encoded protein: CSVVSSYPSYEQYF.

This clonotype was detected a few times. V gene TRBV7-3 combines with J gene TRBJ2-1, with D possibly matching TRBD2 (6 bases). The CDR3 runs to 16 residues. The V end lost 5 bases, the J end lost 3 bases, and 17 bases lay between the germline ends. The germline CDR1 and CDR2 sequences are SGHTA and FQGTGA. CDR3 residues: CASSPGVGPHYNEQFF. The CDR3 bases are TGTGCCAGCAGCCCGGGGGTGGGGCCGCACTACAATGAGCAGTTCTTC.

A few counts support this clonotype. As DNA, the CDR3 is TGTGCCAGCAGCTTAGAAGAGACTCCGGGCTATGGCTACACCTTC. Translating gives CASSLEETPGYGYTF. The V and J genes are TRBV7-9 and TRBJ1-2; no clear D. V lost 1 base to trimming and J lost 4 bases, with 13 bases between them. This CDR3 comprises 15 residues. Germline V lookup: CDR1 SEHNR, CDR2 FQNEAQ (reference sequence).

The table lists this clonotype with a few counts. V and J are TRBV9 and TRBJ2-5; the D gene could be TRBD1 or TRBD2 (5 bases each). The V end lost 0 bases, the J end lost 2 bases, and 8 bases lay between the germline ends. The CDR3 totals 14 residues. Germline assignment: CDR1 SGDLS and CDR2 YYNGEE. CDR3 amino acids: CASSVAEGQETQYF. The CDR3 nucleotides are TGTGCCAGCAGCGTAGCTGAGGGGCAAGAGACCCAGTACTTC.

The chain combines TRBV11-2 with TRBJ2-7; D is unresolved. There are 14 residues in the CDR3. The ends were cut back, 0 bases at V and 5 bases at J, with 11 bases in the middle. Germline V gene sequence: CDR1 SGHAT, CDR2 FQNNGV. CDR3: CASSLDFLPHEQYF. In DNA form, the CDR3 reads TGTGCCAGCAGCTTAGATTTCCTACCCCACGAGCAGTACTTC. Full variable domain (rest looked up from reference TRBV11-2 and TRBJ2-7): EAGVAQSPRYKIIEKRQSVAFWCNPISGHATLYWYQQILGQGPKLLIQFQNNGVVDDSQLPKDRFSAERLKGVDSTLKIQPAKLEDSAVYLCASSLDFLPHEQYFGPGTRLTVT.

This chain's CDR3 is CASSQGVGRLFF. The CDR3 nucleotides read TGCGCCAGCAGCCAAGGAGTCGGGAGACTGTTTTTT. The chain carries TRBV4-3 and TRBJ1-4, with unresolved D. Trimming took 1 base from V and 13 from J, leaving 10 bases between them. Germline V gene data show CDR1 as LGHNA and CDR2 as YSLEER. The CDR3 is made up of 12 amino acids.

The chain carries TRBV3-1 and TRBJ1-2, with D possibly TRBD1 on 5 matching bases. The CDR3 runs to 15 residues. Trimming took 4 bases from V and 6 from J, leaving 18 bases between them. Germline values: CDR1 LGHDT, CDR2 YNNKEL (reference sequence). The CDR3: CASSPSGDGGNGYTF. In DNA, the CDR3 is TGTGCCAGCAGCCCGTCTGGGGACGGAGGTAATGGCTACACCTTC.

This CDR3 reads CASSQTRGSNTGELFF. The CDR3 DNA is TGTGCCAGCTCACAAACCAGGGGATCGAACACCGGGGAGCTGTTTTTT. V and J are TRBV18 and TRBJ2-2; the D gene is possibly TRBD1 (6 bases). Trimming left V 4 bases short and J 0 bases short, with 12 bases between. This CDR3 spans 16 amino acids. CDR1 and CDR2 from the germline V gene are KGHSH and LQKENI.

This clonotype has only a few counts. CDR3 sequence reads: CAIRDEQVRSSYNEQFF. As DNA, the CDR3 is TGTGCCATCAGGGATGAACAGGTGAGGAGCTCCTACAATGAGCAGTTCTTC. The V and J genes are TRBV10-3 and TRBJ2-1; TRBD1 is a possible D gene (5 bases). V was trimmed by 6 bases and J by 0 bases, leaving 18 bases between them. This CDR3 is built from 17 residues. CDR1 is ENHRY, CDR2 SYGVKD, per germline.

This chain uses TRBV20-1 with TRBJ2-1, with 7 bases aligning to TRBD1. Germline lookup yields CDR1 DFQATT and CDR2 SNEGSKA (reference sequence). J lost 9 bases, V lost 2 bases, and 10 bases had no gene match. This CDR3 is built from 14 residues. The CDR3 sequence: CSARSSGQGVEQFF. The DNA of the CDR3 is TGCAGTGCTAGATCATCAGGGCAGGGGGTTGAGCAGTTCTTC.